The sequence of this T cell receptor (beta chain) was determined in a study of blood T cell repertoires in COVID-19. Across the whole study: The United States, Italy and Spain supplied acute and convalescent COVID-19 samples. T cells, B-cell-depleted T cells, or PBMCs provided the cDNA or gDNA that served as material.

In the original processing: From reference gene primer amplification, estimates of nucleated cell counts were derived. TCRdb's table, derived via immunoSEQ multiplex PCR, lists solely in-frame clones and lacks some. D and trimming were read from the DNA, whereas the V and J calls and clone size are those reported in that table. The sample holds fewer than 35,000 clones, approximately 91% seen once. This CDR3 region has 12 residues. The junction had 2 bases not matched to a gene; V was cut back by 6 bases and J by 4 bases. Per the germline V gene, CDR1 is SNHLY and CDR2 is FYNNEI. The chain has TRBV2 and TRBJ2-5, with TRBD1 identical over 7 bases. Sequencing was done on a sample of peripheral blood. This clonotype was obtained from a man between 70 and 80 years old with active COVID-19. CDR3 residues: CASRGQLETQYF. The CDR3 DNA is TGTGCCAGCAGGGGACAGCTAGAGACCCAGTACTTC.